This record covers a single T cell receptor beta chain. Followed over time, Seattle patients had been enrolled while infection was active. The data were obtained in a study of blood T cell repertoires in COVID-19. In the study overall: From T cells, B-cell-depleted T cells, or PBMCs came the material, which was cDNA or gDNA.

In the authors' methods: How many nucleated cells were present was estimated from reference gene primer amplification. Using immunoSEQ multiplex PCR, the repertoire was profiled, and TCRdb retains in-frame clones only, with some absent. From that table come the V and J calls and clone size; the DNA was used to work out D and trimming. The profile shows some 160,000 clones, about 83% of them singletons. The CDR3 totals 15 residues. The germline CDR1 and CDR2 sequences are SGHNT and YYREEE (reference sequence). V lost 0 bases, J lost 10 bases, and 8 bases stayed unmatched. The rearrangement uses TRBV5-4 and TRBJ2-7; 12 bases align to TRBD2. The sequenced material came from peripheral blood. This receptor was obtained from a woman aged 70-85 years with COVID-19, enrolled during active disease. The DNA for the CDR3 is TGTGCCAGCAGCTTGGGGACTAGCGGGGACCTTGGACAGTACTTC. Encoded protein: CASSLGTSGDLGQYF.